This passage covers 19 T cell receptor beta chains from one sample sequenced in a study of Graves' ophthalmopathy and Graves' hyperthyroidism. CDR3 regions of TCR beta were amplified from RNA transcripts. RT-PCR was first run with HTBI primers, then multiplex PCR in a second round. MiXCR, run by TCRdb on the multiplex PCR reads, gives a single entry per CDR3 protein. Of about 620,000 distinct CDR3 sequences listed, around a fifth are singletons. The sample taken for sequencing was peripheral blood. The receptors shown here come from a young woman with stable Graves' hyperthyroidism. Some clones in this sample may be carry-over from other donors' samples.

This clonotype came up many times. CDR3 loop: CASSGDSGETQYF. The DNA for the CDR3 is TGTGCCAGTAGTGGGGACTCCGGAGAGACCCAGTACTTC. This chain links TRBV19 with TRBJ2-5, with D tentatively TRBD2 (6 bases). CDR3 length: 13 amino acids. CDR1 LNHDA and CDR2 SQIVND come from the germline V gene (reference sequence). The V and J ends lost 5 bases and 4 bases respectively, with 11 bases between them. The full variable domain, with the rest looked up from reference TRBV19 and TRBJ2-5, is DGGITQSPKYLFRKEGQNVTLSCEQNLNHDAMYWYRQDPGQGLRLIYYSQIVNDFQKGDIAEGYSVSREKKESFPLTVTSAQKNPTAFYLCASSGDSGETQYFGPGTRLLVL.

The chain employs TRBV12-3 or TRBV12-4 and TRBJ1-1; 8 positions match TRBD1. Germline trimming cut 1 base from V and 5 bases from J; bases unmatched to any gene: 6. The CDR3 consists of 15 residues. The CDR3 is CASSLGQGAWTEAFF. The CDR3 nucleotides read TGTGCCAGCAGTTTAGGCCAGGGGGCCTGGACTGAAGCTTTCTTT.

This clonotype appeared many times. The chain employs TRBV12-3 or TRBV12-4 and TRBJ1-5; no definite D call. The germline V and J ends were trimmed by 2 bases and 5 bases, with 10 bases remaining between them. The CDR3 loop spans 14 amino acids. Here the CDR3 reads CASSLMGGDQPQHF. The CDR3 nucleotides are TGTGCCAGCAGTTTAATGGGCGGGGATCAGCCCCAGCATTTT.

The V and J genes are TRBV4-1 and TRBJ1-1; D is unresolved. The length of the CDR3 is 16 residues. CDR1 is MGHRA, CDR2 YSYEKL, per germline. V lost 1 base to trimming and J lost 2 bases, with 14 bases between them. CDR3 residues: CASSQGQATINTEAFF. DNA for the CDR3: TGCGCCAGCAGCCAAGGGCAGGCGACAATCAACACTGAAGCTTTCTTT.

This clonotype was seen many times. The chain is built from TRBV28 and TRBJ2-7, with 7 bases aligning to TRBD1. This CDR3 is 13 amino acids long. CDR1 is MDHEN and CDR2 is SYDVKM in the germline V gene. V gave up 4 bases and J gave up 3 bases; unmatched junction bases: 3. The CDR3 loop reads CASSYRGIYEQYF. The DNA of the CDR3 is TGTGCCAGCAGTTACAGGGGCATCTACGAGCAGTACTTC.

In its sample, this clonotype was seen many times. The V call is TRBV7-9, the J call TRBJ2-5; 8 bases line up with TRBD1. The CDR3 is 13 amino acids. With V trimmed by 5 bases and J by 7 bases, 6 bases remained unmatched. Germline CDR1 reads SEHNR; CDR2 reads FQNEAQ (reference sequence). This CDR3 reads CASSVGTGGTQYF. The CDR3 nucleotides are TGTGCCAGCAGCGTAGGGACAGGCGGGACCCAGTACTTC.

This clonotype was seen a handful of times. This sequence joins TRBV28 and TRBJ2-2, with D possibly TRBD2 on 6 matching bases. V lost 8 bases and J lost 2, with 9 bases in between. There are 13 residues in the CDR3. In germline, CDR1 is MDHEN, CDR2 SYDVKM. The CDR3 loop reads CASLGGNTGELFF. Written as DNA, the CDR3 is TGTGCCAGCCTGGGGGGTAACACCGGGGAGCTGTTTTTT.

This clonotype was seen at least ten times. V and J are TRBV12-3 or TRBV12-4 and TRBJ2-7; perhaps TRBD1 as D (6 bases). This CDR3 is built from 13 residues. V dropped 1 base and J dropped 4 bases, with 8 bases sitting between them. Here the CDR3 DNA reads TGTGCCAGCAGTTTAGGCGGACAGTACGAGCAGTACTTC. Translated, it gives CASSLGGQYEQYF.

This clonotype appeared many times. This chain joins TRBV20-1 and TRBJ2-5; maybe TRBD2 (6 bases). CDR1 is DFQATT and CDR2 is SNEGSKA in the germline V gene (reference sequence). V lost 3 bases to trimming and J lost 2 bases, with 13 bases between them. The CDR3 runs 14 residues. The CDR3 region has the DNA TGCAGTGCTAGCCCCCGGGACTGGCAAGAGACCCAGTACTTC. Translating it yields CSASPRDWQETQYF.

This clonotype was detected a few times. V usage is TRBV18 and J usage is TRBJ1-1; D ambiguous. V dropped 5 bases and J dropped 1 base, with 14 bases sitting between them. This CDR3 contains 15 residues. Germline V lookup: CDR1 KGHSH, CDR2 LQKENI. CDR3 nucleotide sequence: TGTGCCAGCTCAGAGGCCAGGACCGGGAACACTGAAGCTTTCTTT. As protein: CASSEARTGNTEAFF. Combining the CDR3 with reference TRBV18 and TRBJ1-1 gives the whole variable domain NAGVMQNPRHLVRRRGQEARLRCSPMKGHSHVYWYRQLPEEGLKFMVYLQKENIIDESGMPKERFSAEFPKEGPSILRIQQVVRGDSAAYFCASSEARTGNTEAFFGQGTRLTVV.

Ten or more counts support this clonotype. DNA of the CDR3: TGCGCCAGCAGCTTGGAGGGACAGGACTATGGCTACACCTTC. Its translation is CASSLEGQDYGYTF. This chain uses TRBV5-1 with TRBJ1-2; TRBD1 matches at 8 bases. The CDR3 is 14 amino acids. Per the germline V gene, CDR1 is SGHRS and CDR2 is YFSETQ. V gave up 0 bases and J gave up 3 bases; unmatched junction bases: 1. Looking up the rest from reference TRBV5-1 and TRBJ1-2 gives the full variable domain: KAGVTQTPRYLIKTRGQQVTLSCSPISGHRSVSWYQQTPGQGLQFLFEYFSETQRNKGNFPGRFSGRQFSNSRSEMNVSTLELGDSALYLCASSLEGQDYGYTFGSGTRLTVV.

This clonotype came up a few times. The chain recombines TRBV28 with TRBJ1-2; 7 bases line up with TRBD1. Losses at the gene ends were 7 bases for V and 2 bases for J; bases not matched to a gene: 7. CDR3 length: 14 amino acids. Germline CDR1 MDHEN, CDR2 SYDVKM. Here the CDR3 reads CASNGDRQNYGYTF. The DNA of the CDR3 is TGTGCCAGCAATGGGGACAGACAAAACTATGGCTACACCTTC.

The chain carries TRBV7-9 and TRBJ2-7; TRBD2 matches 8 bases. V lost 7 bases and J lost 0; bases outside the gene matches: 8. This CDR3 has 15 amino acids. Germline V CDR1 and CDR2: SEHNR, FQNEAQ (reference sequence). DNA of the CDR3: TGTGCCAGCATCCCACAGGGACTAGACTCCTACGAGCAGTACTTC. Its protein product is CASIPQGLDSYEQYF.

This clonotype has at least ten counts. The gene calls are TRBV19 and TRBJ1-2; TRBD1 aligns across 9 bases. CDR3 size: 15 residues. With 8 bases clipped from V and 4 bases from J, the junction kept 11 bases outside the gene matches. Germline assignment: CDR1 LNHDA and CDR2 SQIVND (reference sequence). The CDR3 nucleotides read TGTGCCAGTTTCCGCGCTTCGACAGGGGGCTATGGCTACACCTTC. Protein: CASFRASTGGYGYTF.

This clonotype was detected many times. This chain links TRBV30 with TRBJ1-1; possibly TRBD1 for D (6 bases). V lost 5 bases and J lost 5, with 15 bases in between. The CDR3 extends over 13 amino acids. Germline V gives CDR1 GTSNPN, CDR2 SVGIG (reference sequence). The CDR3 DNA follows: TGTGCCTGGGATCCCGGGACATATACTGAAGCTTTCTTT. Translation: CAWDPGTYTEAFF.

This clonotype was observed a few times. In DNA form, the CDR3 reads TGTGCCAGCAGCTTAGCTTTGGAGGGTAAACACGAGCAGTACTTC. The encoded protein is CASSLALEGKHEQYF. The J gene is TRBJ2-7, the V gene TRBV7-9; D perhaps matches TRBD2 (6 bases). With 0 bases removed from V and 5 bases from J, the gap between germline ends came to 14 bases. The CDR3 loop spans 15 amino acids. Per germline, CDR1 SEHNR and CDR2 FQNEAQ (reference sequence). Drawing the rest from reference TRBV7-9 and TRBJ2-7, the complete variable domain is DTGVSQNPRHKITKRGQNVTFRCDPISEHNRLYWYRQTLGQGPEFLTYFQNEAQLEKSRLLSDRFSAERPKGSFSTLEIQRTEQGDSAMYLCASSLALEGKHEQYFGPGTRLTVT.

This clonotype was counted at least ten times. The chain has TRBV2 and TRBJ2-2, with 9 bases identical to TRBD2. The V gene end was trimmed by 0 bases and the J gene end by 8 bases; junction bases not matched to a gene: 7. The CDR3 runs 16 residues. Germline CDR1 reads SNHLY; CDR2 reads FYNNEI. As DNA, the CDR3 is TGTGCCAGCAGTGAAGCGGGGACTAGCCGGAGTGGGGAGCTGTTTTTT. This sequence encodes CASSEAGTSRSGELFF.

This sequence joins TRBV12-3 or TRBV12-4 and TRBJ1-1; D not certain. The CDR3 has 15 residues. V gave up 0 bases and J gave up 1 base, with 9 bases separating them. This CDR3 reads CASSLAGGSNTEAFF. The CDR3, as DNA: TGTGCCAGCAGTTTAGCGGGAGGGTCGAACACTGAAGCTTTCTTT.

This clonotype was seen at least ten times. This sequence joins TRBV12-3 or TRBV12-4 and TRBJ1-2; 7 bases agree with TRBD1. This CDR3 spans 15 amino acids. V was clipped by 6 bases and J by 0 bases; unmatched bases: 7. In nucleotides, the CDR3 is TGTGCCAGCAGCTACCTCGGGACAGCTAACTATGGCTACACCTTC. Protein product: CASSYLGTANYGYTF.